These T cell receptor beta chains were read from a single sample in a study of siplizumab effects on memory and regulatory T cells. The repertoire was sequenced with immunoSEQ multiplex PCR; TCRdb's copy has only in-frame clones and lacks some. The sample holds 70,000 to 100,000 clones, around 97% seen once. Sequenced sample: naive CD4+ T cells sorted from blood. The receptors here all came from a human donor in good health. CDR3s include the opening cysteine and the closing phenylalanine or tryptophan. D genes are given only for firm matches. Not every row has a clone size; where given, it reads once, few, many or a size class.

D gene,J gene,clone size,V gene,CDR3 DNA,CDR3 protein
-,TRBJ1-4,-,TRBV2,TGTGCCAGCAGGAAGCGGAATCCAGGTGCAACTAATGAAAAACTGTTTTTT,CASRKRNPGATNEKLFF
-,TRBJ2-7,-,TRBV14,TGTGCCAGCAGCCAAGTGTCCGGCAGACCCTACGAGCAGTACTTC,CASSQVSGRPYEQYF
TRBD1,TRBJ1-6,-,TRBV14,TGTGCCAGCAGCCCTGGACAGGGGAGGGCCCTATATAATTCACCCCTCCACTTT,CASSPGQGRALYNSPLHF
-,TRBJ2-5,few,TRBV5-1,TGCGCCAGCAGCTCTGGGACAATACCCCAAGAGACCCAGTACTTC,CASSSGTIPQETQYF
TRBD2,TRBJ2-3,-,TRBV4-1,TGCGCCAGCAGCCAAGATGGGGTAGCGGGGGCGGCAGATACGCAGTATTTT,CASSQDGVAGAADTQYF
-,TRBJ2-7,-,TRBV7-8,TGTGCCAGCAGCTCTCACCGGGCCTGGGAGGAATACGAGCAGTACTTC,CASSSHRAWEEYEQYF
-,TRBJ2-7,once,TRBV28,TGTGCCAGCTTGACAGGAGCCTACGAGCAGTACTTC,CASLTGAYEQYF
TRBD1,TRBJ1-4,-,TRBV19,TGTGCCAGTAGCGGGACAGGGATATCCGAAAAACTGTTTTTT,CASSGTGISEKLFF
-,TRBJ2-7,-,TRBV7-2,TGTGCCAGCAGCTACACAGGATCCTACGAGCAGTACTTC,CASSYTGSYEQYF
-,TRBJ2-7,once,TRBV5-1,TGCGCCAGCAGCTTGGAGGCGGTAGGAGCCTACGAGCAGTACTTC,CASSLEAVGAYEQYF
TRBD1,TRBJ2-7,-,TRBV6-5,TGTGCCAGCAGCCCGAGACAGGGGTATGTCGACGAGCAGTACTTC,CASSPRQGYVDEQYF
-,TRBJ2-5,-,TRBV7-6,TGTGCCAGCAGCTTAGAGCGGCAAGAGACCCAGTACTTC,CASSLERQETQYF
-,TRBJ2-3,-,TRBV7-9,TGTGCCAGCAGCCCGATGGGGAGCACAGATACGCAGTATTTT,CASSPMGSTDTQYF
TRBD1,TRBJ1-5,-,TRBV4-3,TGCGCCAGCAGCCAACAGGGGGGGGACAGGCCTCATAGCAATCAGCCCCAGCATTTT,CASSQQGGDRPHSNQPQHF
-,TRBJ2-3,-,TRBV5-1,TGCGCCAGCAGCTTGGACCGAGTCACAGATACGCAGTATTTT,CASSLDRVTDTQYF
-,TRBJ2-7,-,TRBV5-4,TGTGCCAGCAGCTTGGATGCAGGTTTCGAGCAGTACTTC,CASSLDAGFEQYF
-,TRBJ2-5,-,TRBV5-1,TGCGCCAGCAGCTTGGTAGTGGGACAAGAGACCCAGTACTTC,CASSLVVGQETQYF
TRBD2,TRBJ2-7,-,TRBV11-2,TGTGCCAGCAGCCAAAGAGCGGGGGCCCCCGAGCAGTACTTC,CASSQRAGAPEQYF
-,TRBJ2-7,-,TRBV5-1,TGCGCCAGCGTCCCTACGACAGGAAACTACGAGCAGTACTTC,CASVPTTGNYEQYF
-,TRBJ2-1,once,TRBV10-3,TGTGCCATCGCAACCTACAATGAGCAGTTCTTC,CAIATYNEQFF
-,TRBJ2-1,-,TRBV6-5,TGTGCCAGCAGTTACAAGGGGCCTACCTACAATGAGCAGTTCTTC,CASSYKGPTYNEQFF
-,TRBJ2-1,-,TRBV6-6,TGTGCCAGCAGTTCGGCCCGACCGGGTGAGCAGTTCTTC,CASSSARPGEQFF
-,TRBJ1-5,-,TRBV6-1,TGTGCCAGCAGGGAACAGGGTCCGGCCAATCAGCCCCAGCATTTT,CASREQGPANQPQHF
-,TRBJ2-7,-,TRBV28,TGTGCCAGCAGTTTCCCTGGGGGCTCTGGGGAGCAGTACTTC,CASSFPGGSGEQYF
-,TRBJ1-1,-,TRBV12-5,TGTGCTAGTGGTCTCCGGGACCAAGCTTTCTTT,CASGLRDQAFF
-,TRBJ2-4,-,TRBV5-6,TGTGCCAGCAGCGTGGATATGACAAAAAACATTCAGTACTTC,CASSVDMTKNIQYF
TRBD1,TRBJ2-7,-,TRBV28,TGTGCCAGTAGGGGACAGGGGGCCCACGAGCAGTACTTC,CASRGQGAHEQYF
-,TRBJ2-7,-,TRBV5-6,TGTGCCAGCAGCTTATGGGGGTTTGTCTCCGAGCAGTACTTC,CASSLWGFVSEQYF
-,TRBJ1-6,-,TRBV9,TGTGCCAGCAGCGTAGGTCGGGCAGATAATTCACCCCTCCACTTT,CASSVGRADNSPLHF
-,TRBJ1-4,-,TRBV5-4,TGTGCCAGCAGCTTGGCCTGGCCAGGGCAGGGAAATGAAAAACTGTTTTTT,CASSLAWPGQGNEKLFF
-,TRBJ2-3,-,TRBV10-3,TGTGCCACCGGGGGCACAGATACGCAGTATTTT,CATGGTDTQYF
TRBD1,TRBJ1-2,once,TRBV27,TGTGCCAGCAGTACTAGGACAGGCCCCTATGGCTACACCTTC,CASSTRTGPYGYTF
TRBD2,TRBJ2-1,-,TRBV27,TGTGCCAGCAGTTTAGGTTGGCGGGGGGAATTAAATGAGCAGTTCTTC,CASSLGWRGELNEQFF
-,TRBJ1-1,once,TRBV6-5,TGTGCCAGCAGTTATCGGACTGAAGCTTTCTTT,CASSYRTEAFF
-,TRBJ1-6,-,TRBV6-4,TGTGCCAGCAGCACAACCACCGATTCACCCCTCCACTTT,CASSTTTDSPLHF
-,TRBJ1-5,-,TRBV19,TGTGCCAGTACCAGGGTTGATGGGAATCAGCCCCAGCATTTT,CASTRVDGNQPQHF
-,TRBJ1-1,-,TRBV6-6,TGTGCCAGCCCCGAGTCAGGGAACACTGAAGCTTTCTTT,CASPESGNTEAFF
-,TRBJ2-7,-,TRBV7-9,TGTGCCAGCAGCAGCAGGGGATACGAGCAGTACTTC,CASSSRGYEQYF
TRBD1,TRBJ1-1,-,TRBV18,TGTGCCAGCTCACTTGGACAGGGAGGGGGTGAAGCTTTCTTT,CASSLGQGGGEAFF
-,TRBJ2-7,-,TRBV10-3,TGTGCCATCAGCGATTCCGGGACTCAAGGCCACCTCGAGCAGTACTTC,CAISDSGTQGHLEQYF
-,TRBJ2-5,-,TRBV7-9,TGTGCCAGCAGCTTGCTTGGGATCAGGGAGACCCAGTACTTC,CASSLLGIRETQYF
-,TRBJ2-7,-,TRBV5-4,TGTGCCAGCAGCCAACCAGGGGCCTCGTACGAGCAGTACTTC,CASSQPGASYEQYF
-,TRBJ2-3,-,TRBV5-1,TGCGCCAGCAGCGATACAGATACTAGCACAGATACGCAGTATTTT,CASSDTDTSTDTQYF
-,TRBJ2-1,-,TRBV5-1,TGCGCCAGCAGCTTGGTCCAACTCTACAATGAGCAGTTCTTC,CASSLVQLYNEQFF
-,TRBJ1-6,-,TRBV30,TGTGCCTCCGGGGGGGGCCAGTCACCCCTCCACTTT,CASGGGQSPLHF
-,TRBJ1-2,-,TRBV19,TGTGCCAGTAGTATCCGAGCCACCTTGGGCTACACCTTC,CASSIRATLGYTF
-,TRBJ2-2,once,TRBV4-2,TGTGCCAGCAGCCCAGAGGATCCCGGGGAGCTGTTTTTT,CASSPEDPGELFF
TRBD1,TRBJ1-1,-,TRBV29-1,TGCAGCGTACAGACAGGGTTGGGCACTGAAGCTTTCTTT,CSVQTGLGTEAFF